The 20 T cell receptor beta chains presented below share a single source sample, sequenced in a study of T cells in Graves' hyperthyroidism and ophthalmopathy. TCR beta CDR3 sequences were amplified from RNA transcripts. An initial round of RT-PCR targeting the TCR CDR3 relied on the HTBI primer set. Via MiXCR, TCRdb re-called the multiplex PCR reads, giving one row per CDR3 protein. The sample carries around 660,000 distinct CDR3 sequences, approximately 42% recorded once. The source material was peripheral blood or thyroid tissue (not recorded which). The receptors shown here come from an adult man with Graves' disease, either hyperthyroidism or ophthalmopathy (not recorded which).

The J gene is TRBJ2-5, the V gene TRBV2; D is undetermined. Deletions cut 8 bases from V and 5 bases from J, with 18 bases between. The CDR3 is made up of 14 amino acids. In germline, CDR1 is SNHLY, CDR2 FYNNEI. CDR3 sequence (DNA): TGTGCCAGCCTGGAAGACTGGTGGGTCGAGACCCAGTACTTC. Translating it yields CASLEDWWVETQYF.

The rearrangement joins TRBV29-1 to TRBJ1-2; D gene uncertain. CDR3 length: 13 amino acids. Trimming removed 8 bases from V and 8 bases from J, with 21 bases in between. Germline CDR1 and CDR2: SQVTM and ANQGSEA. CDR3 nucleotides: TGCAGCTGGGGTGTTGAGACGGGCAGCGGCTACACCTTC. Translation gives CSWGVETGSGYTF.

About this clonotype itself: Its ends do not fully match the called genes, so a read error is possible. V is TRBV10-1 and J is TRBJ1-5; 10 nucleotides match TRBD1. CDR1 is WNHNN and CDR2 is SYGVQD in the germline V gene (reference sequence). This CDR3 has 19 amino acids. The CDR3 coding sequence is TGCGCCAGCAGTTCCGCGGACAGGGGGTGGAAGATTAGCAATCGGCCCCAGCATTTT. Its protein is CASSSADRGWKISNRPQHF.

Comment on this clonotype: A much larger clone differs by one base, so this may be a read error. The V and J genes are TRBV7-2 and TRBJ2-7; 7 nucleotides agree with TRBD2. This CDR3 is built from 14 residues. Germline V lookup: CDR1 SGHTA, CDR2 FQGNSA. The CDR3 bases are TGTGCCACCAGCGGGGACTATTTCTCCTACGAGCAGTACTTC. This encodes CATSGDYFSYEQYF.

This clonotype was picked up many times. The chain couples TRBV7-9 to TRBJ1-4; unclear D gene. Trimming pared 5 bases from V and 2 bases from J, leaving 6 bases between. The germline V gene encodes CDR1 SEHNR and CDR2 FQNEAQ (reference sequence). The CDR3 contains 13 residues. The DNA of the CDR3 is TGTGCCAGCAGCCAAGGGACTAATGAAAAACTGTTTTTT. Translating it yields CASSQGTNEKLFF.

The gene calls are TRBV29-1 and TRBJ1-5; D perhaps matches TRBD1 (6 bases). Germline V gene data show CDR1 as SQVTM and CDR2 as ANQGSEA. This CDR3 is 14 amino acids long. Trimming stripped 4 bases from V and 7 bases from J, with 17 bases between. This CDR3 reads CSVAPGGAGQPQHF. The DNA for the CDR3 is TGCAGCGTTGCGCCGGGGGGCGCTGGACAGCCCCAGCATTTT.

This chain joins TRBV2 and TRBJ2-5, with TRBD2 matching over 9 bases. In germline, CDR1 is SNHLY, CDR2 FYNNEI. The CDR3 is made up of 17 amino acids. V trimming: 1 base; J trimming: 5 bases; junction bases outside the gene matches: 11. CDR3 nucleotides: TGTGCCAGCAGTGAAGAGTGGAAACTAGCGGGCGGCGAGACCCAGTACTTC. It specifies CASSEEWKLAGGETQYF.

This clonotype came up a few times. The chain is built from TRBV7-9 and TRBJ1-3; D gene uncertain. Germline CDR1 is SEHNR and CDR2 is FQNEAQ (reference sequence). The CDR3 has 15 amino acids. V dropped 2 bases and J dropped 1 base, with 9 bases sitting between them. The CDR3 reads CASSLKWDSGNTIYF. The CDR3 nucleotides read TGTGCCAGCAGCTTAAAGTGGGATTCTGGAAACACCATATATTTT.

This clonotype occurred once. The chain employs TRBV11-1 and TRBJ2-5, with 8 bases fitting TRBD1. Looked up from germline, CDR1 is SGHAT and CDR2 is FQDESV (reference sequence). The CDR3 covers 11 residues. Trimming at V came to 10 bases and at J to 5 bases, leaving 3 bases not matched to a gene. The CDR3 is CATRGLETQYF. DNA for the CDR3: TGTGCCACCAGGGGGCTTGAGACCCAGTACTTC.

CDR3 sequence reads: CSARVPLHF. The CDR3 DNA reads as TGCAGTGCTAGAGTTCCCCTCCACTTT. The chain uses TRBV20-1 and TRBJ1-6; D is unclear. Trimming removed 1 base at V and 13 bases at J, with 2 bases between. Germline lookup yields CDR1 DFQATT and CDR2 SNEGSKA (reference sequence). The CDR3 has 9 amino acids.

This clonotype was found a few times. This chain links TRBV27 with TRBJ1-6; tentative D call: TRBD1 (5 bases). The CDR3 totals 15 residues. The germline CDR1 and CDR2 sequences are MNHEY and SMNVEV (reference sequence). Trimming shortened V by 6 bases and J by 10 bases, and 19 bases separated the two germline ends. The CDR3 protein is CASRSFTGPGSPLHF. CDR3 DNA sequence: TGTGCCAGCAGATCCTTCACAGGCCCCGGGTCACCCCTCCACTTT.

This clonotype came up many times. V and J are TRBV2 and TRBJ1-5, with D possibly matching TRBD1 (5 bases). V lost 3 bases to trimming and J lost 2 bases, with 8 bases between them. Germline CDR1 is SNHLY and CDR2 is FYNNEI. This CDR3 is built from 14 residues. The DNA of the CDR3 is TGTGCCAGCAGTGATTGGGGGGGCAATCAGCCCCAGCATTTT. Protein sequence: CASSDWGGNQPQHF.

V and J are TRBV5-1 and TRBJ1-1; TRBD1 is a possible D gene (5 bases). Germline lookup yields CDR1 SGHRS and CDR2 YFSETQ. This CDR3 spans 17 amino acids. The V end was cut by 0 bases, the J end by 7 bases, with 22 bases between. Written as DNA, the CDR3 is TGCGCCAGCAGCTTGGATCGGGGACGGTCGCACCCCAGTGAAGCTTTCTTT. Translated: CASSLDRGRSHPSEAFF.

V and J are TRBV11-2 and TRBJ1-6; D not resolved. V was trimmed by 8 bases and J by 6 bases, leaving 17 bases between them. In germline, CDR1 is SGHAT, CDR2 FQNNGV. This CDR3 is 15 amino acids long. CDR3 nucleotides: TGTGCCAGCTCTGATATTCACCCCAGTAATTCACCCCTCCACTTT. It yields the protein CASSDIHPSNSPLHF.

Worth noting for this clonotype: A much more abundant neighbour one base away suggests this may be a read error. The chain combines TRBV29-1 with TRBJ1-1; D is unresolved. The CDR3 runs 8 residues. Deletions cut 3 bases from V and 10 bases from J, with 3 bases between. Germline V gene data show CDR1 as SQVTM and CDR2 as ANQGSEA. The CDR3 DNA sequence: TGCAGCGTTGAGGGAGCTTTCTTT. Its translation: CSVEGAFF.

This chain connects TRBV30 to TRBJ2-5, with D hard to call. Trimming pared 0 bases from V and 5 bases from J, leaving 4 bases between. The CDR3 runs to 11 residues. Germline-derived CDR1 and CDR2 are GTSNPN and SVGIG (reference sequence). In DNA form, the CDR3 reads TGTGCCTGGAGTGTTGACGAGACCCAGTACTTC. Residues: CAWSVDETQYF. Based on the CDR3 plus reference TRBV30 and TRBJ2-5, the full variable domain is SQTIHQWPATLVQPVGSPLSLECTVEGTSNPNLYWYRQAAGRGLQLLFYSVGIGQISSEVPQNLSASRPQDRQFILSSKKLLLSDSGFYLCAWSVDETQYFGPGTRLLVL.

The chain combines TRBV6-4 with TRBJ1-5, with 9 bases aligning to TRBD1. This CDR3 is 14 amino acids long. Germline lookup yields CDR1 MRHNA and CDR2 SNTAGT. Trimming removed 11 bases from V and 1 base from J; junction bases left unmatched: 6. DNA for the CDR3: TGTGCCGGACAGGGGTCGCGGAGCAATCAGCCCCAGCATTTT. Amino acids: CAGQGSRSNQPQHF.

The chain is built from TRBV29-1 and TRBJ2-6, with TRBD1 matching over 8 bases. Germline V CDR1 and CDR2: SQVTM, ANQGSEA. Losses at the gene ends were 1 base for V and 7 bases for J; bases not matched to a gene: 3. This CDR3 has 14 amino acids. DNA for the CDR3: TGCAGCGTTGAAGCCGGGACAGGCGCCAACGTCCTGACTTTC. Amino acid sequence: CSVEAGTGANVLTF.

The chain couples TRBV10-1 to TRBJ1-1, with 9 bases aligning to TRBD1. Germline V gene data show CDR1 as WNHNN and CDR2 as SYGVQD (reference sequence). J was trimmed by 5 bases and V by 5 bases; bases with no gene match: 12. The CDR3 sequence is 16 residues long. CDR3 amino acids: CASSNTGGEGWTEAFF. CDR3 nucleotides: TGCGCCAGCAGTAATACAGGGGGCGAAGGGTGGACTGAAGCTTTCTTT.

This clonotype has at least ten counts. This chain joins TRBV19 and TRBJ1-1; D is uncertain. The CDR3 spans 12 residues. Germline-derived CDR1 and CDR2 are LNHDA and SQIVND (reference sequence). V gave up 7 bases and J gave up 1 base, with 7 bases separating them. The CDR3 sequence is CASMWGNTEAFF. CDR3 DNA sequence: TGTGCCAGTATGTGGGGGAACACTGAAGCTTTCTTT.